Listed below are T cell receptor beta chains from one sample, sequenced in a study of OX40 agonist ivuxolimab in advanced cancers. Libraries were prepared by immunoSEQ multiplex PCR; TCRdb keeps only in-frame clonotypes and omits some of them. The sample records tens of thousands of clones, more than 75% being singletons. The sequenced sample was CD4+ or CD8+ T cells sorted from blood, obtained in a trial of the OX40 agonist ivuxolimab. These receptors were collected from an adult with an advanced solid tumor such as melanoma, head and neck, liver or kidney cancer. Both conserved end residues are part of each CDR3. D genes are given only for firm matches. Only part of the rows carry a size: once, few, many, or a class if the clone is expanded.

V gene	J gene	clone size	D gene	CDR3 protein	CDR3 DNA
TRBV9	TRBJ2-4	-	TRBD2	CASSVGLAGGGIAKNIQYF	TGTGCCAGCAGCGTCGGACTAGCGGGAGGGGGAATAGCCAAAAACATTCAGTACTTC
TRBV7-2	TRBJ2-5	-	-	CASTRGQQETQYF	TGTGCCAGCACTCGAGGGCAGCAAGAGACCCAGTACTTC
TRBV5-5	TRBJ1-1	-	-	CASSFQHQDATFF	TGTGCCAGCAGCTTTCAACACCAGGACGCAACTTTCTTT
TRBV5-1	TRBJ2-2	-	-	CASSLAPPNTGELFF	TGCGCCAGCAGCTTGGCTCCACCGAACACCGGGGAGCTGTTTTTT
TRBV19	TRBJ1-1	once	TRBD1	CASSIRGQGVTEAFF	TGTGCCAGTAGTATAAGGGGACAGGGGGTCACTGAAGCTTTCTTT
TRBV2	TRBJ2-1	-	TRBD1	CASSGRGTGYNEQFF	TGTGCCAGCAGTGGAAGGGGGACAGGGTACAATGAGCAGTTCTTC
TRBV27	TRBJ2-2	few	-	CASRDEGRLIGELFF	TGTGCCAGCAGGGATGAGGGGAGGTTAATCGGGGAGCTGTTTTTT
TRBV5-6	TRBJ2-3	-	-	CASSLYLQTQYF	TGTGCCAGCAGCTTGTATCTGCAGACGCAGTATTTT
TRBV15	TRBJ2-3	-	-	CATSRDEDTQYF	TGTGCCACCAGCAGAGATGAGGATACGCAGTATTTT
TRBV4-1	TRBJ2-4	-	-	CASSQFGQKNIQYF	TGCGCCAGCAGCCAATTCGGGCAGAAAAACATTCAGTACTTC
TRBV5-1	TRBJ2-5	-	-	CASSPVPGLWEETQYF	TGCGCCAGCAGCCCCGTCCCGGGACTGTGGGAGGAGACCCAGTACTTC
TRBV6-6	TRBJ1-2	-	TRBD1	CASSYPDRGVGYTF	TGTGCCAGCAGTTACCCCGACAGGGGGGTTGGCTACACCTTC
TRBV5-3	TRBJ2-3	few	-	CASGAPRTTDTQYF	TGTGCCTCGGGTGCTCCTCGAACCACAGATACGCAGTATTTT
TRBV7-6	TRBJ2-5	-	-	CASSLQETQYF	TGTGCCAGCAGCCTACAAGAGACCCAGTACTTC
TRBV7-2	TRBJ1-1	-	-	CASSFLGLYTEAFF	TGTGCCAGCAGCTTTTTGGGGCTATACACTGAAGCTTTCTTT
TRBV9	TRBJ1-3	-	TRBD1	CASSVTGYGNTIYF	TGTGCCAGCAGCGTGACAGGGTACGGAAACACCATATATTTT